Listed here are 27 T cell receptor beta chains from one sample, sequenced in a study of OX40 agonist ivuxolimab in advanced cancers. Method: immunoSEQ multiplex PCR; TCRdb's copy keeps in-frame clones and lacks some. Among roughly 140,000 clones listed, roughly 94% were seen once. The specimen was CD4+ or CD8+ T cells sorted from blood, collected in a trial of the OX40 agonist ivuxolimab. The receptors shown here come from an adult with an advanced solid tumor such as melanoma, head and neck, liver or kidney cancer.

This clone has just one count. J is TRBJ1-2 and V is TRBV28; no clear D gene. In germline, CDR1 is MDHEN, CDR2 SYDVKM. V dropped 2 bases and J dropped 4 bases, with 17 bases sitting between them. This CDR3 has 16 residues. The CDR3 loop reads CASSLRALDWGYGYTF. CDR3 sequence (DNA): TGTGCCAGCAGTTTAAGGGCCTTGGATTGGGGCTATGGCTACACCTTC.

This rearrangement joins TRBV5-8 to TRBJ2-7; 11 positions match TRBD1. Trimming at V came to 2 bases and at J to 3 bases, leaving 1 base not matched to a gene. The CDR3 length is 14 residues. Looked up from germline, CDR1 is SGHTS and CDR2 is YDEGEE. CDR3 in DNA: TGTGCCAGCAGCTTAGGGACAGGGGGCTACGAGCAGTACTTC. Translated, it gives CASSLGTGGYEQYF.

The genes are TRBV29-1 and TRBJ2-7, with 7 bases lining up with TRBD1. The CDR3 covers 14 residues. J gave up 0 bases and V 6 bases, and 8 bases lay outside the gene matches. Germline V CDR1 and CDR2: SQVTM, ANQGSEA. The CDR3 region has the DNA TGCAGCGTACGGGACAGTAGGGACTCCTACGAGCAGTACTTC. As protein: CSVRDSRDSYEQYF.

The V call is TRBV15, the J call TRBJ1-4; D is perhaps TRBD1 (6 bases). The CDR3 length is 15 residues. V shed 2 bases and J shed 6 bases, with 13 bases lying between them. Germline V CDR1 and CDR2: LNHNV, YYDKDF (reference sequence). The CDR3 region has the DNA TGTGCCACCAGCAGACTTGCTGGGGGCGATGAAAAACTGTTTTTT. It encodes CATSRLAGGDEKLFF.

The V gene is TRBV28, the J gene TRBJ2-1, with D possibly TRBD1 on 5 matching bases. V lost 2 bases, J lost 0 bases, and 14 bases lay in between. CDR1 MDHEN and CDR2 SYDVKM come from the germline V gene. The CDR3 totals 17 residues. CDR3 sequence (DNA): TGTGCCAGCAGTTTACGGCGACAGATAAGCTCCTACAATGAGCAGTTCTTC. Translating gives CASSLRRQISSYNEQFF.

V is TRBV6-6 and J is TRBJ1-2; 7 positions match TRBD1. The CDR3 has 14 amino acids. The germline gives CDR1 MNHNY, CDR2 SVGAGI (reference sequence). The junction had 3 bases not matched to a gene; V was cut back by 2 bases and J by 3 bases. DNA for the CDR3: TGTGCCAGCAGTTACGCCACAGGGGACTATGGCTACACCTTC. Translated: CASSYATGDYGYTF.

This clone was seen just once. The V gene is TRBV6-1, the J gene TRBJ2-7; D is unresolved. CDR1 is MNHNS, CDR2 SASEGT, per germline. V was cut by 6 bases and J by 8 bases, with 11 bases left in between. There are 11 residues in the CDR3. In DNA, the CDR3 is TGTGCCAGCAGCTTTCAGGCGAAGCAGTACTTC. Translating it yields CASSFQAKQYF.

CDR3 bases: TGTGCCAGCAGGGCTAGCGGGAGTAAAGGGACCCAGTACTTC. It translates to CASRASGSKGTQYF. This chain links TRBV28 with TRBJ2-5, with 10 bases that match TRBD2. This CDR3 spans 14 amino acids. Germline V gene sequence: CDR1 MDHEN, CDR2 SYDVKM. V shed 6 bases and J 7 bases; nucleotides not matched to a gene: 8. The full variable domain, rest sourced from reference TRBV28 and TRBJ2-5, is DVKVTQSSRYLVKRTGEKVFLECVQDMDHENMFWYRQDPGLGLRLIYFSYDVKMKEKGDIPEGYSVSREKKERFSLILESASTNQTSMYLCASRASGSKGTQYFGPGTRLLVL.

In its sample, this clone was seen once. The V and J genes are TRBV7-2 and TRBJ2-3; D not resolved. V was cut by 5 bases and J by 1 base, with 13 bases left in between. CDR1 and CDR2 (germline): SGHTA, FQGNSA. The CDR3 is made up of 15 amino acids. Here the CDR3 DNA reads TGTGCCAGCAGCCGGATCCCTAGTGGCACAGATACGCAGTATTTT. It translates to CASSRIPSGTDTQYF.

DNA for the CDR3: TGTGCCAGCAGCTTCGGAGGGGAGACTAATGAAAAACTGTTTTTT. Protein: CASSFGGETNEKLFF. This chain joins TRBV5-4 and TRBJ1-4, with D tentatively TRBD1 (5 bases). The CDR3 totals 15 residues. CDR1 and CDR2 from the germline V gene are SGHNT and YYREEE (reference sequence). Trimming cost V 2 bases and J 2 bases, with 10 bases left between them.

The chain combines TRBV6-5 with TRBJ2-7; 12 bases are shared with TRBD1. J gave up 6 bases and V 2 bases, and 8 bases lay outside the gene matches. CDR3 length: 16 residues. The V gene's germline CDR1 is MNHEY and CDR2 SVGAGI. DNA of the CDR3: TGTGCCAGCAGTTACCTTGGGACAGGGGGCTTTGTCGAGCAGTACTTC. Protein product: CASSYLGTGGFVEQYF.

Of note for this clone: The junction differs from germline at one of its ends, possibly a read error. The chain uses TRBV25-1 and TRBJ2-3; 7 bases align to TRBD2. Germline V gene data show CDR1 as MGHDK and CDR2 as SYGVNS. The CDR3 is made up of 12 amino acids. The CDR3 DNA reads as TGTGCCGCGGTAGCGGGCACTGATACGCAGTATTTT. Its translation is CAAVAGTDTQYF.

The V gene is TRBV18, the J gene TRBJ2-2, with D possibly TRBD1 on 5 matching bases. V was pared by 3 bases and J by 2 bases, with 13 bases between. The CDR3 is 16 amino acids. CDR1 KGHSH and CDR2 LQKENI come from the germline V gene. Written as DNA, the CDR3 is TGTGCCAGCTCACCGTTCTCAGGGTCAAACACCGGGGAGCTGTTTTTT. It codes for CASSPFSGSNTGELFF.

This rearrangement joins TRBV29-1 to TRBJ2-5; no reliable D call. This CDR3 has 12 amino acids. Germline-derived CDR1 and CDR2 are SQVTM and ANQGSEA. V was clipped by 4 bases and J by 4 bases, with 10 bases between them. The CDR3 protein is CSVAYTGETQYF. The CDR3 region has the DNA TGCAGCGTTGCATACACGGGAGAGACCCAGTACTTC.

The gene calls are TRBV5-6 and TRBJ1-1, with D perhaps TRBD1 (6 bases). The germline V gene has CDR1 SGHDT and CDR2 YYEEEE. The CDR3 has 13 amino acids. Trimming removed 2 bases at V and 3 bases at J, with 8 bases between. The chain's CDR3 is CASSFEGDTEAFF. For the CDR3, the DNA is TGTGCCAGCAGCTTTGAGGGGGACACTGAAGCTTTCTTT.

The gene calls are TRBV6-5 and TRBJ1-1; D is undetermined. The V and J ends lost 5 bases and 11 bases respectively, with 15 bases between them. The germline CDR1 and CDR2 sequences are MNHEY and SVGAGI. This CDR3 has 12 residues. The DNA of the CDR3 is TGTGCCAGCAGTGGGCCGCGTTTGTCGGCTTTCTTT. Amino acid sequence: CASSGPRLSAFF.

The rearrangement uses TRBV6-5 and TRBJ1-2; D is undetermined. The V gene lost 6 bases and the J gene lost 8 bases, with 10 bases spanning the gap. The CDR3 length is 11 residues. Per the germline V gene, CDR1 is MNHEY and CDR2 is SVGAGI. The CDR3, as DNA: TGTGCCAGCAGCCCCGCCCTGGGCTACACCTTC. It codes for CASSPALGYTF.

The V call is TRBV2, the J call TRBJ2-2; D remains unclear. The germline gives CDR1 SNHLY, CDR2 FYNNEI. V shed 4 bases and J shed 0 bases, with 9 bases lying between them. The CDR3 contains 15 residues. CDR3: CASSVIETNTGELFF. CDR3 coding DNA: TGTGCCAGCAGTGTGATAGAAACGAACACCGGGGAGCTGTTTTTT.

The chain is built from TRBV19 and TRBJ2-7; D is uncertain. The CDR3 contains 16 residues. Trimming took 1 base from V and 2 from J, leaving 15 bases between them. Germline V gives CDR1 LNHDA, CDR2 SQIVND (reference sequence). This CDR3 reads CASSIGPWREPYEQYF. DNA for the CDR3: TGTGCCAGTAGTATAGGTCCCTGGCGCGAGCCCTACGAGCAGTACTTC.

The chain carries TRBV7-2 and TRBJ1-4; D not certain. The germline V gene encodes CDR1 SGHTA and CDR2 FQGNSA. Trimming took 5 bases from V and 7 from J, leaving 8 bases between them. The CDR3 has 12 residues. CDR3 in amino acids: CASSHPSEKLFF. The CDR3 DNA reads TGTGCCAGCAGCCATCCAAGTGAAAAACTGTTTTTT. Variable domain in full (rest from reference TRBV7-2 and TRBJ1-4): GAGVSQSPSNKVTEKGKDVELRCDPISGHTALYWYRQSLGQGLEFLIYFQGNSAPDKSGLPSDRFSAERTGGSVSTLTIQRTQQEDSAVYLCASSHPSEKLFFGSGTQLSVL.

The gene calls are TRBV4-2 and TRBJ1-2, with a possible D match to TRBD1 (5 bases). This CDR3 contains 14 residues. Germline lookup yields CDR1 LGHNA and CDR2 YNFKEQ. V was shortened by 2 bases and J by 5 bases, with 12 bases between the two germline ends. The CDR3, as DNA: TGTGCCAGCAGCCAACCCCGGGGGGGTTATGGCTACACCTTC. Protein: CASSQPRGGYGYTF.

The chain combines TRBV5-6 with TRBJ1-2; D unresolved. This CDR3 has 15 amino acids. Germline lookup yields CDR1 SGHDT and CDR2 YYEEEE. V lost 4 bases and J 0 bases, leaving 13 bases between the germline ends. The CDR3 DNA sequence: TGTGCCAGCAGCCCGGACGCATCTTCTAACTATGGCTACACCTTC. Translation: CASSPDASSNYGYTF.

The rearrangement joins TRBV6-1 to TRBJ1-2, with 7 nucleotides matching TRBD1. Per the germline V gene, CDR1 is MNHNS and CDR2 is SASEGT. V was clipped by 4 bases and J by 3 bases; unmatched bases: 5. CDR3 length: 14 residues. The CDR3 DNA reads TGTGCCAGCAGTGCATGGGACAGCTACTATGGCTACACCTTC. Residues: CASSAWDSYYGYTF.

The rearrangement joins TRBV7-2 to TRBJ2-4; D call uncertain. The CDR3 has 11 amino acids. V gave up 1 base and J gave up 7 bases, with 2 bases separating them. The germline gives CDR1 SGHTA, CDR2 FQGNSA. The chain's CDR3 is CASSLDNIQYF. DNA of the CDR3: TGTGCCAGCAGCTTAGACAACATTCAGTACTTC.

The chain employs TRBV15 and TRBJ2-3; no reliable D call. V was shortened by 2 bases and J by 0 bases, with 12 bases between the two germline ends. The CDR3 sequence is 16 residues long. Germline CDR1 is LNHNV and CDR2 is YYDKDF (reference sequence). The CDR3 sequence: CATSRMGQASTDTQYF. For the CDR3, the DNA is TGTGCCACCAGCAGAATGGGTCAGGCTAGCACAGATACGCAGTATTTT.

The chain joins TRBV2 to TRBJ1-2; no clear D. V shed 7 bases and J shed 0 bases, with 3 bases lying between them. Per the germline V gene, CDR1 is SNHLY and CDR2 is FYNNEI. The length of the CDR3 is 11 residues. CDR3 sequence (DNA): TGTGCCAGCACCGCTAACTATGGCTACACCTTC. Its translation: CASTANYGYTF.

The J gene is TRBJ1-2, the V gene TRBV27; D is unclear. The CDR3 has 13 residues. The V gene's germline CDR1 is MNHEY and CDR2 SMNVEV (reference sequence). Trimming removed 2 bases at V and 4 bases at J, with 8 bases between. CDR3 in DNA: TGTGCCAGCAGTTTAAAGGCCTCCTATGGCTACACCTTC. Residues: CASSLKASYGYTF.